This T cell receptor beta chain was documented in a study of control samples from healthy donors and cancer patients. Sequencing was performed with immunoSEQ multiplex PCR; in TCRdb, only in-frame clones are kept and a portion is missing. The table includes 150,000 to 200,000 clones, roughly 92% detected once. The CDR3 covers 14 residues. Trimming at V came to 5 bases and at J to 7 bases, leaving 7 bases not matched to a gene. Germline assignment: CDR1 MNHEY and CDR2 SMNVEV (reference sequence). The sequenced material came from blood. The chain couples TRBV27 to TRBJ2-1, with TRBD1 matching over 8 bases. The TCR was taken from a woman aged 18-29 years in good health. In DNA, the CDR3 is TGTGCCAGCAGTGCTACAGGGGGTAGTAATGAGCAGTTCTTC. It codes for CASSATGGSNEQFF.